This TCR beta chain is from a study of blood T cell repertoires in COVID-19. Turning to the study itself: Nucleic acid was either cDNA or gDNA, and it came from T cells, B-cell-depleted T cells, or PBMCs.

Original processing notes: The authors estimated nucleated cell counts from reference gene primer amplification. Repertoires were generated with immunoSEQ multiplex PCR, while TCRdb's copy carries only in-frame clones and drops some. The V and J calls and the clone size are those of that table, but D and trimming were determined from the DNA. The data show 200,000 to 250,000 clones, around 83% seen once. This CDR3 region has 14 residues. Trimming took 0 bases from V and 0 from J, leaving 6 bases between them. Germline CDR1 reads MNHEY; CDR2 reads SVGAGI. The J gene is TRBJ2-7, the V gene TRBV6-5; D possibly corresponds to TRBD2 (6 bases). Sequenced material: peripheral blood. The sequence came from a human donor in a cohort sampled during active COVID-19. The CDR3 loop is CASSYSGGSYEQYF. The CDR3 DNA reads TGTGCCAGCAGTTACTCGGGGGGCTCCTACGAGCAGTACTTC.